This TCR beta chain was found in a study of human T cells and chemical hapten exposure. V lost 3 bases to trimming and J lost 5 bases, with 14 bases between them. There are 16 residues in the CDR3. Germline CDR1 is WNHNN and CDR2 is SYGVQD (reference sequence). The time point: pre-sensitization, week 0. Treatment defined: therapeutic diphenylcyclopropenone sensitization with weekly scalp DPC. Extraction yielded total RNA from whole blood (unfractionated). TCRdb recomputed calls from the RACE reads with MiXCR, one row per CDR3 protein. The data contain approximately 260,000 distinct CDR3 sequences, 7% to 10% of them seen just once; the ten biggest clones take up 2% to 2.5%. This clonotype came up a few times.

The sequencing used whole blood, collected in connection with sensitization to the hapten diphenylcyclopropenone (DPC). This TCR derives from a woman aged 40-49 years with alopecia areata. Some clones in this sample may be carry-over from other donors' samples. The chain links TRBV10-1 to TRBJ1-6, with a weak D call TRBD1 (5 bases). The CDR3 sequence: CASSDRGEEDNSPLHF. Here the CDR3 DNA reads TGCGCCAGCAGTGATCGGGGGGAGGAGGATAATTCACCCCTCCACTTT.